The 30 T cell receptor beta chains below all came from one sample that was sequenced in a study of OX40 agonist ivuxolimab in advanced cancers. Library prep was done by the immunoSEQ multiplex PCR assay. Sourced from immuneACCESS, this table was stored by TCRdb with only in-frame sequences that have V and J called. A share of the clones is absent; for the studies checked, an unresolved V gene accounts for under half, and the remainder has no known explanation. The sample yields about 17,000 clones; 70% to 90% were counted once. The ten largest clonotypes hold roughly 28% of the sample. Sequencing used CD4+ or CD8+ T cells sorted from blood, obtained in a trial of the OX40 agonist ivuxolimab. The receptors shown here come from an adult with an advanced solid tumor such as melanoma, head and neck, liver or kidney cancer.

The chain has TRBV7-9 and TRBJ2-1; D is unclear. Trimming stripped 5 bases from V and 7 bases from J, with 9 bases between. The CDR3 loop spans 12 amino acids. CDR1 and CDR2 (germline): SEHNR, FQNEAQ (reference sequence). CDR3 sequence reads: CASSPTRNEQFF. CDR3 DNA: TGTGCCAGCAGCCCCACAAGGAATGAGCAGTTCTTC.

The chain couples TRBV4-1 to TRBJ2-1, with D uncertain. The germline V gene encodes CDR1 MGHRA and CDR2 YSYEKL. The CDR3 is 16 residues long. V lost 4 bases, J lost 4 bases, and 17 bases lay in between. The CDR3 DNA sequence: TGCGCCAGCAGCCTACTCACGACACCTAATTACAATGAGCAGTTCTTC. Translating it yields CASSLLTTPNYNEQFF.

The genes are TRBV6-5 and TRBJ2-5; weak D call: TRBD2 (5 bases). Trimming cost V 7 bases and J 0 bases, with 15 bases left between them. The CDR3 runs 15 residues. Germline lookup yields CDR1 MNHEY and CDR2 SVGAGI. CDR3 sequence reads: CASTSNPGYQETQYF. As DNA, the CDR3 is TGTGCCAGCACCTCAAACCCGGGGTACCAAGAGACCCAGTACTTC.

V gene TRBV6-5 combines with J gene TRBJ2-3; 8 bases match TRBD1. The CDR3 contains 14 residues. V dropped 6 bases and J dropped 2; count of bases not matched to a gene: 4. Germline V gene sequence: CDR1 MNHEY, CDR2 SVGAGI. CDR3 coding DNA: TGTGCCAGCAGCAACAGGGGGACCACAGATACGCAGTATTTT. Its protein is CASSNRGTTDTQYF.

CDR3 loop: CASSPDRGSSYEQYF. The CDR3 DNA is TGTGCCAGCAGCCCGGACAGGGGATCATCCTACGAGCAGTACTTC. The chain carries TRBV27 and TRBJ2-7; 9 nucleotides agree with TRBD1. The junction had 7 bases not matched to a gene; V was cut back by 6 bases and J by 1 base. This CDR3 contains 15 residues. Germline V gene lookup returns CDR1 MNHEY and CDR2 SMNVEV (reference sequence).

Here the CDR3 DNA reads TGTGCCAGCAGGATCCTCGGGGCAGGGGAGCCCACCATATATTTT. It translates to CASRILGAGEPTIYF. The chain combines TRBV6-6 with TRBJ1-3, with TRBD1 as a possible D gene (6 bases). Trimming cost V 6 bases and J 9 bases, with 21 bases left between them. Looked up from germline, CDR1 is MNHNY and CDR2 is SVGAGI (reference sequence). This CDR3 has 15 amino acids.

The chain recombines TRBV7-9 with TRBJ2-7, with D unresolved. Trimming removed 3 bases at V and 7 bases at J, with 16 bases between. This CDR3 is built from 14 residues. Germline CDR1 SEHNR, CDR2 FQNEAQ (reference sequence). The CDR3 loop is CASSLESVFLEQYF. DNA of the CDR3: TGTGCCAGCAGCTTGGAGAGTGTTTTTCTAGAGCAGTACTTC.

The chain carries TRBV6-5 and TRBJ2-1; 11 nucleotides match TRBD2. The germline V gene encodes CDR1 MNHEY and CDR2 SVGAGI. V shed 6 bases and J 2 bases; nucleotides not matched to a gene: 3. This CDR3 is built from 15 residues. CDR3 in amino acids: CASRIAGGAYNEQFF. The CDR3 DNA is TGTGCCAGCAGAATAGCGGGGGGGGCCTACAATGAGCAGTTCTTC.

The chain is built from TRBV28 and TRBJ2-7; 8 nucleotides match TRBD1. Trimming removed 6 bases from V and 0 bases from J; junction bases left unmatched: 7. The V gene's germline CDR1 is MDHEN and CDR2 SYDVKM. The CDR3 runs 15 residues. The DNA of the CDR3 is TGTGCCAGCAGGCAGGACAGGGCAAGCTCCTACGAGCAGTACTTC. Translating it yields CASRQDRASSYEQYF.

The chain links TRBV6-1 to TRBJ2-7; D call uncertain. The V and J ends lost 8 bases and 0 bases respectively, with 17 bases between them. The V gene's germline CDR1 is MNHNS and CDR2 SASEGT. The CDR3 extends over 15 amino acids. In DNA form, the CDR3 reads TGTGCCAGCGTTTTACCCGGCAGGAGCTCCTACGAGCAGTACTTC. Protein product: CASVLPGRSSYEQYF.

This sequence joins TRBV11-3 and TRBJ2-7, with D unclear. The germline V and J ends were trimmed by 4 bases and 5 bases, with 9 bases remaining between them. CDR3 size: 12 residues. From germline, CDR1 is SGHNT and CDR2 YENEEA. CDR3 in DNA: TGTGCCAGCAGCTCAGCTGGAAACGAGCAGTACTTC. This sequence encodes CASSSAGNEQYF.

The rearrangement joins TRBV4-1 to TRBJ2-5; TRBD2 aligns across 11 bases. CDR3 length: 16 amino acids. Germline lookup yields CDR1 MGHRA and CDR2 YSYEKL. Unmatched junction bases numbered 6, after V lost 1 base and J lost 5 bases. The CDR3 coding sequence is TGCGCCAGCAGCCAAGTTAGCGGGAGGGCCTGGGAGACCCAGTACTTC. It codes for CASSQVSGRAWETQYF.

The CDR3 nucleotides read TGTGCCACCAGCAGAGCCGACAGGGACGCAGATACGCAGTATTTT. Amino acid sequence: CATSRADRDADTQYF. The rearrangement joins TRBV15 to TRBJ2-3, with TRBD1 matching over 7 bases. V trimming: 1 base; J trimming: 4 bases; junction bases outside the gene matches: 5. CDR1 is LNHNV and CDR2 is YYDKDF in the germline V gene (reference sequence). The length of the CDR3 is 15 residues.

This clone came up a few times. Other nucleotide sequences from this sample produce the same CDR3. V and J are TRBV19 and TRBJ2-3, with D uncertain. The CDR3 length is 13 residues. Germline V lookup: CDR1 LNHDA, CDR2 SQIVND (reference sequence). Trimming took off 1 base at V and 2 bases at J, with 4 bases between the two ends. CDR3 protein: CASSIGDTDTQYF. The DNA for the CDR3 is TGTGCCAGTAGTATAGGGGACACAGATACGCAGTATTTT.

CDR3 sequence: CASSFGQDEQFF. CDR3 sequence (DNA): TGTGCCAGTAGTTTCGGACAGGATGAGCAGTTCTTC. The chain carries TRBV19 and TRBJ2-1; TRBD1 matches at 7 bases. CDR1 is LNHDA and CDR2 is SQIVND in the germline V gene (reference sequence). Trimming took 5 bases from V and 8 from J; bases not matched to a gene: 3. The CDR3 is made up of 12 amino acids.

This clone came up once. The CDR3 region is CASSVSGRVTDTQYF. DNA for the CDR3: TGTGCCAGCAGCGTTAGCGGGAGGGTGACAGATACGCAGTATTTT. The chain recombines TRBV9 with TRBJ2-3; 11 bases line up with TRBD2. Trimming removed 2 bases from V and 3 bases from J; junction bases left unmatched: 2. The CDR3 runs to 15 residues. CDR1 and CDR2 from the germline V gene are SGDLS and YYNGEE.

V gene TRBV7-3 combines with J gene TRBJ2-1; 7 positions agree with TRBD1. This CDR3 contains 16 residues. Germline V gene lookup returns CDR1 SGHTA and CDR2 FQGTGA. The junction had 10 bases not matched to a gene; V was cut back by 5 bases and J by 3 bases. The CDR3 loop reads CASSATGISIYNEQFF. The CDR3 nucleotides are TGTGCCAGCAGCGCGACAGGGATTTCAATCTACAATGAGCAGTTCTTC.

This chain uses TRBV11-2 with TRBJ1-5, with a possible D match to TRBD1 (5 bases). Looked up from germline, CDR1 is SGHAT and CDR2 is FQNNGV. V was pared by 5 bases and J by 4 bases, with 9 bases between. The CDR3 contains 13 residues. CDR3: CASSVTVNQPQHF. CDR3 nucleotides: TGTGCCAGCAGCGTGACAGTTAATCAGCCCCAGCATTTT.

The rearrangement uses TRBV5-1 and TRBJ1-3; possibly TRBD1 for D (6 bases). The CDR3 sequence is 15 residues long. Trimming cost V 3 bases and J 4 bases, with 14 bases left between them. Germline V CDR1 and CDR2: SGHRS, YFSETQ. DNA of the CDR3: TGCGCCAGCAGCTCTAGCGGGACAAGGGGAAACACCATATATTTT. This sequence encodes CASSSSGTRGNTIYF.

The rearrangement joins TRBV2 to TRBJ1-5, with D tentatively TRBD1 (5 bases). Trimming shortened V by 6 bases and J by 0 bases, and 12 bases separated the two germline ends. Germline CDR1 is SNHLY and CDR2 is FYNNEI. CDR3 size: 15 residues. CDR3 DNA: TGTGCCAGCAGGGATGGGGGGGATAGCAATCAGCCCCAGCATTTT. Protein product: CASRDGGDSNQPQHF.

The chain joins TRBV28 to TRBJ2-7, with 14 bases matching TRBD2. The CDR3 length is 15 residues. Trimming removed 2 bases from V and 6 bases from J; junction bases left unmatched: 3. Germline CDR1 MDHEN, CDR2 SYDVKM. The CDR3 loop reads CASSLGLAGGPEQYF. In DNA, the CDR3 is TGTGCCAGCAGTTTAGGACTAGCGGGAGGACCCGAGCAGTACTTC.

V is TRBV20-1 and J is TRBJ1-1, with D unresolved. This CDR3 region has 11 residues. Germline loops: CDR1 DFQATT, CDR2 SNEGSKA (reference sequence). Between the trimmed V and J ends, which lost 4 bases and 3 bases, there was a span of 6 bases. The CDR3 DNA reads TGCAGTGCTATACCGTACACTGAAGCTTTCTTT. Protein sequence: CSAIPYTEAFF.

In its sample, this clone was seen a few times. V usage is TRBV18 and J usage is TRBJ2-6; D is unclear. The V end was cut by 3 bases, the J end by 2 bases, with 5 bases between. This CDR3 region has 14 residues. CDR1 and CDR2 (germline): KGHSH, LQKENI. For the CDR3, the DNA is TGTGCCAGCTCACCGGGCGCTGGGGCCAACGTCCTGACTTTC. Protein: CASSPGAGANVLTF.

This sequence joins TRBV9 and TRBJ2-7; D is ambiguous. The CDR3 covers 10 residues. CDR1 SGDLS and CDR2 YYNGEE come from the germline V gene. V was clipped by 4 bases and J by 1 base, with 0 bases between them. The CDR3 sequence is CASSSYEQYF. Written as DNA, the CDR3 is TGTGCCAGCAGCTCCTACGAGCAGTACTTC.

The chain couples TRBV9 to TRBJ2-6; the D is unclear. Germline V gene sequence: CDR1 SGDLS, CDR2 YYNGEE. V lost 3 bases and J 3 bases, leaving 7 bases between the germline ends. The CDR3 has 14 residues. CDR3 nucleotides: TGTGCCAGCAGCGCCTTCCTTGGGGCCAACGTCCTGACTTTC. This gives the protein CASSAFLGANVLTF.

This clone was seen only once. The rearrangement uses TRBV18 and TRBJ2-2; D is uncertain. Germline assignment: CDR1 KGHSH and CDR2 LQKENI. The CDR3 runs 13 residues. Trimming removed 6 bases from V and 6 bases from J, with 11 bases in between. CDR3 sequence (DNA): TGTGCCAGCTCTCCGATCGGGCCCGGGGAGCTGTTTTTT. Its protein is CASSPIGPGELFF.

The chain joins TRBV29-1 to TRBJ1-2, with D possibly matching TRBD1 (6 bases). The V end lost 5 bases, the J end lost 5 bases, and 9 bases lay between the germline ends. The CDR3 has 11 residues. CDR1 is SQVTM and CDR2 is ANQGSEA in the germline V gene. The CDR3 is CSVRDMYGYTF. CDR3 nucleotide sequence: TGCAGCGTTAGGGACATGTATGGCTACACCTTC.

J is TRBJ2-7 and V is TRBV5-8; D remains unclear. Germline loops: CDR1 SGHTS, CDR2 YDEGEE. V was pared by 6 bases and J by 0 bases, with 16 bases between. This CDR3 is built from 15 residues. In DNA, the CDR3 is TGTGCCAGCAACAATCTTATTGAGCTCTCCTACGAGCAGTACTTC. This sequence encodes CASNNLIELSYEQYF.

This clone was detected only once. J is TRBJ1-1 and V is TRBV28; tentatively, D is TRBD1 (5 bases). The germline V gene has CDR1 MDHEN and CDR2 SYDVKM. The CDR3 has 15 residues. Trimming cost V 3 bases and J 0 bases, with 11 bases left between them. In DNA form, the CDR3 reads TGTGCCAGCAGTTTTTGGGGGGAGATGAACACTGAAGCTTTCTTT. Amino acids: CASSFWGEMNTEAFF.

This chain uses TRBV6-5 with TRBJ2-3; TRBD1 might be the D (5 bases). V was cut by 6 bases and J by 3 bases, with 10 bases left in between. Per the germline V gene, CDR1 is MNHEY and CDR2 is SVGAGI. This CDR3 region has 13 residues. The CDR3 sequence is CASSLQVTDTQYF. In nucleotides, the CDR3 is TGTGCCAGCAGCCTACAGGTTACAGATACGCAGTATTTT.